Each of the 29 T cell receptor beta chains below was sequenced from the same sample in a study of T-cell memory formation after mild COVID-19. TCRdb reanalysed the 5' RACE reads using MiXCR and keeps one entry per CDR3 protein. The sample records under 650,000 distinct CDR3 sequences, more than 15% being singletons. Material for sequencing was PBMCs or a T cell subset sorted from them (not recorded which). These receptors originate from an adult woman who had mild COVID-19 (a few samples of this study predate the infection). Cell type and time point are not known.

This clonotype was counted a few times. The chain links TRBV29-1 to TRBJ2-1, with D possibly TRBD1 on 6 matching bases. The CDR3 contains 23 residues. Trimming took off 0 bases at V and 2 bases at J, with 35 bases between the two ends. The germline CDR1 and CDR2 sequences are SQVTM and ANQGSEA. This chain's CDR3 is CSVEDWAQRLNLGARDPYNEQFF. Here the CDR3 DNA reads TGCAGCGTTGAAGATTGGGCCCAGAGGCTAAACCTGGGGGCTAGGGACCCCTACAATGAGCAGTTCTTC.

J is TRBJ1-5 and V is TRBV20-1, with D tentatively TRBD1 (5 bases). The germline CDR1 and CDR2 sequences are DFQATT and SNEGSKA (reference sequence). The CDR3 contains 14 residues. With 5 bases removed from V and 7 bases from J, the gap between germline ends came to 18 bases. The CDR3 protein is CSASVAGVGQPQHF. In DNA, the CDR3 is TGCAGTGCTTCCGTTGCGGGGGTAGGACAGCCCCAGCATTTT.

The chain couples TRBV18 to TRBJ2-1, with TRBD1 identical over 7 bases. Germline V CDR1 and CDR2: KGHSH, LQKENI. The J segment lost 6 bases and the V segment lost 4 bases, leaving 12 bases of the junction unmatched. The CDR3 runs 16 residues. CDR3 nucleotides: TGTGCCAGCTCACACCGGGGCCCTCGGGACAGCAATGAGCAGTTCTTC. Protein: CASSHRGPRDSNEQFF.

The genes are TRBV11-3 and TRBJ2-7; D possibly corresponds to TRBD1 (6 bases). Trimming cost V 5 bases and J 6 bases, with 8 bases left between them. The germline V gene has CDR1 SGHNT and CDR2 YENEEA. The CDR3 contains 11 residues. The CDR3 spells CASSPDSEQYF. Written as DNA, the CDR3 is TGTGCCAGCAGCCCGGACAGCGAGCAGTACTTC.

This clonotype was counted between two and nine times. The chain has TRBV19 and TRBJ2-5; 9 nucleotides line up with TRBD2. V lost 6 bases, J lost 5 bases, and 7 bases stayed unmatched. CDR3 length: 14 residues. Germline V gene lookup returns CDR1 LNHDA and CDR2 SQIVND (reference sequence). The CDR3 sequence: CASRNSGRSETQYF. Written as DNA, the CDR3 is TGTGCCAGTAGAAACAGCGGGAGGTCTGAGACCCAGTACTTC.

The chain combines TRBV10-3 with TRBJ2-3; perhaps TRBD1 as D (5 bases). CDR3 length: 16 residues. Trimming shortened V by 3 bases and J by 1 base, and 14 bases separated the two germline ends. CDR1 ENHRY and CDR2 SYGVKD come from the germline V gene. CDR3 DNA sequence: TGTGCCATCAGTGAACCCAGGGCAATGGGCACAGATACGCAGTATTTT. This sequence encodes CAISEPRAMGTDTQYF.

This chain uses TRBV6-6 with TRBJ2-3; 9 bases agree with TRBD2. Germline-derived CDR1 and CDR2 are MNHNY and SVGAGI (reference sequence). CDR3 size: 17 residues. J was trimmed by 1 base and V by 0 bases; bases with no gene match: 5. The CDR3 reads CASSYSIQRGGTDTQYF. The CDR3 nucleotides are TGTGCCAGCAGTTACTCGATTCAGCGGGGGGGCACAGATACGCAGTATTTT.

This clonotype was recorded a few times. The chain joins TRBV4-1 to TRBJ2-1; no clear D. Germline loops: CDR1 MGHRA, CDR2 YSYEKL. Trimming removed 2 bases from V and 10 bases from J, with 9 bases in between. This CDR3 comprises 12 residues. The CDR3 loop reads CASSQLTREQFF. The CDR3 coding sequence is TGCGCCAGCAGCCAACTTACACGCGAGCAGTTCTTC.

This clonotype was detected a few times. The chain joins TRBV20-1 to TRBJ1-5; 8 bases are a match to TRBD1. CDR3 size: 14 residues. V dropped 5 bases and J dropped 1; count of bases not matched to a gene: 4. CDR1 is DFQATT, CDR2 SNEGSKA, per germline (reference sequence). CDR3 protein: CSAQDRVSNQPQHF. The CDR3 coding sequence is TGCAGTGCTCAGGACAGGGTAAGCAATCAGCCCCAGCATTTT.

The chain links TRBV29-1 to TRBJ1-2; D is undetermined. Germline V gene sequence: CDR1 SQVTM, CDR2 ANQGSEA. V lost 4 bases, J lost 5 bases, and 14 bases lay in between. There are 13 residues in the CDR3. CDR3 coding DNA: TGCAGCGTTGCCCAACTCCTGACTTATGGCTACACCTTC. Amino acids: CSVAQLLTYGYTF.

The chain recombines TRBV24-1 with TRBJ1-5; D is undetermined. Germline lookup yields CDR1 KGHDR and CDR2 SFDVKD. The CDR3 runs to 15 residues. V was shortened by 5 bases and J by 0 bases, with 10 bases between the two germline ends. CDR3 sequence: CATSGVGYSNQPQHF. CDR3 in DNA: TGTGCCACCAGTGGGGTAGGGTATAGCAATCAGCCCCAGCATTTT.

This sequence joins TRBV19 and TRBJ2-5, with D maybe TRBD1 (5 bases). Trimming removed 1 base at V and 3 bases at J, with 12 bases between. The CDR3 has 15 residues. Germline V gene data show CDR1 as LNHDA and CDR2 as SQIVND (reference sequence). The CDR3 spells CASSIVEGAKETQYF. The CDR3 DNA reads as TGTGCCAGTAGTATAGTGGAAGGGGCAAAAGAGACCCAGTACTTC.

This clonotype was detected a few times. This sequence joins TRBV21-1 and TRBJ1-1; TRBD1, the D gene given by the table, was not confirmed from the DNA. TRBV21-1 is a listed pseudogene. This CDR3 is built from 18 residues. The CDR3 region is CASSKNPLPGQGHTEAFF. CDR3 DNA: TGTGCCAGCAGCAAAAACCCACTTCCGGGACAGGGCCACACTGAAGCTTTCTTT.

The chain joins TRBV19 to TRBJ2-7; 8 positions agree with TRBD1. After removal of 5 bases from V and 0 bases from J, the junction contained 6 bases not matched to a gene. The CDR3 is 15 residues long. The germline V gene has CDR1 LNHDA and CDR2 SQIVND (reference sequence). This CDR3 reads CASSVRTGNSYEQYF. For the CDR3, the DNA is TGTGCCAGTAGTGTTAGGACAGGGAACTCCTACGAGCAGTACTTC.

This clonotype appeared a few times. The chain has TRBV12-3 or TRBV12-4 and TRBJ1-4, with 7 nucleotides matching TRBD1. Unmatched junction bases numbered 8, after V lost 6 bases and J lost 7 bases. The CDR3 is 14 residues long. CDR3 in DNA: TGTGCCAGCAGCCCGACAGGGTCCGGTGAAAAACTGTTTTTT. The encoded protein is CASSPTGSGEKLFF.

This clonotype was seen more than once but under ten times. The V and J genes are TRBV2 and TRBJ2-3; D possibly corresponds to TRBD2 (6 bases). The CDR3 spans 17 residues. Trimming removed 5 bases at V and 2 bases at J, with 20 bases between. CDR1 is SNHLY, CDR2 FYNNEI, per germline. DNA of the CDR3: TGTGCCAGCAGTCGGGAGTATCAGGAGCCCTCCACAGATACGCAGTATTTT. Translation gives CASSREYQEPSTDTQYF.

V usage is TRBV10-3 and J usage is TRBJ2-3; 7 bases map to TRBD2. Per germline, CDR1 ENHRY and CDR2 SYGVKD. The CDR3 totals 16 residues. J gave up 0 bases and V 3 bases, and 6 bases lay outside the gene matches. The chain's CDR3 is CAISEGVSGSTDTQYF. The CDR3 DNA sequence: TGTGCCATCAGTGAAGGGGTTAGCGGGAGCACAGATACGCAGTATTTT.

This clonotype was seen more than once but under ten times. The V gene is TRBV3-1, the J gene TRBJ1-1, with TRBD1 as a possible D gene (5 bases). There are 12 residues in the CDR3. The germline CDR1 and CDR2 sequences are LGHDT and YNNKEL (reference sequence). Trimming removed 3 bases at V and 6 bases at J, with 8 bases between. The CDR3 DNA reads TGTGCCAGCAGCCAGGGACGGGCTGAAGCTTTCTTT. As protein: CASSQGRAEAFF.

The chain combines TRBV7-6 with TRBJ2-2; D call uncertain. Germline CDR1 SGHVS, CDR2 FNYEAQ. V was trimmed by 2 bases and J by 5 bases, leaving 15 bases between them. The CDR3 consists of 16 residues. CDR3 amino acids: CASSLISERRTGELFF. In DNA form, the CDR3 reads TGTGCCAGCAGCTTAATCTCCGAACGACGGACCGGGGAGCTGTTTTTT. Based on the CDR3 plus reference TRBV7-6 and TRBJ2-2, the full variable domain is GAGVSQSPRYKVTKRGQDVALRCDPISGHVSLYWYRQALGQGPEFLTYFNYEAQQDKSGLPNDRFSAERPEGSISTLTIQRTEQRDSAMYRCASSLISERRTGELFFGEGSRLTVL.

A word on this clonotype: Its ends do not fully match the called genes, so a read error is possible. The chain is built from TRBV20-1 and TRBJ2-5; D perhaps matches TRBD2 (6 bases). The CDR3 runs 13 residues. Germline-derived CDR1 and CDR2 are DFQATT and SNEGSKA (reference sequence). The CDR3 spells CRARHSGQETQYF. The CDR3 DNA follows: TGCAGGGCTAGACATAGCGGCCAAGAGACCCAGTACTTC.

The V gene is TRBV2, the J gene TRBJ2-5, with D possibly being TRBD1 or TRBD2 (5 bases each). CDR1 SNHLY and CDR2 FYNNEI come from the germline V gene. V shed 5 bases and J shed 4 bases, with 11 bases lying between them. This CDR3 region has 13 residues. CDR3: CASSLRGAETQYF. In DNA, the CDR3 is TGTGCCAGCAGTCTCAGAGGGGCAGAGACCCAGTACTTC.

CDR3 sequence (DNA): TGTGCCAGCAGCCCTGCGACAGGGGCGCTATACTACGAGCAGTACTTC. Amino acid sequence: CASSPATGALYYEQYF. The J gene is TRBJ2-7, the V gene TRBV5-5, with 8 bases matching TRBD1. V lost 4 bases to trimming and J lost 3 bases; unmatched junction nucleotides: 12. The CDR3 has 16 amino acids. Germline V gene lookup returns CDR1 SGHKS and CDR2 YYEKEE (reference sequence).

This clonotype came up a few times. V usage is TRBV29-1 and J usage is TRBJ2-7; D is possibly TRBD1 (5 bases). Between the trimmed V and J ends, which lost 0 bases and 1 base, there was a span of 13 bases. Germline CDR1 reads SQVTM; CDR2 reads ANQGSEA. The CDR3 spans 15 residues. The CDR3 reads CSVEDSPDSSYEQYF. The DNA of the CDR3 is TGCAGCGTTGAAGATTCCCCTGACAGTTCCTACGAGCAGTACTTC.

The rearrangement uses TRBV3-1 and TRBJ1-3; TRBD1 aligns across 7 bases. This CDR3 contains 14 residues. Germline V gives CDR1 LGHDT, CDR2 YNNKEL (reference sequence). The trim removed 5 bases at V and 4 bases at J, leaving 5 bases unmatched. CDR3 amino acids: CASSDRAAGNTIYF. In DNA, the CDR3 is TGTGCCAGCAGCGACAGGGCCGCGGGAAACACCATATATTTT.

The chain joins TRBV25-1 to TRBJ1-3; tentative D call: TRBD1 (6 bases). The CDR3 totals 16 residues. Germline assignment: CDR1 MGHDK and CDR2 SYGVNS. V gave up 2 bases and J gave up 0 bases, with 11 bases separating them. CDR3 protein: CASSEPGEASGNTIYF. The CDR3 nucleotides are TGTGCCAGCAGTGAACCAGGGGAGGCCTCTGGAAACACCATATATTTT.

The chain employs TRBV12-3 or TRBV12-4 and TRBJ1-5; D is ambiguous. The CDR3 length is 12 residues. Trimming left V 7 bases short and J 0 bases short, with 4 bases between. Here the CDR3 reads CASTHSNQPQHF. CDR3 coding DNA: TGTGCCAGCACCCATAGCAATCAGCCCCAGCATTTT.

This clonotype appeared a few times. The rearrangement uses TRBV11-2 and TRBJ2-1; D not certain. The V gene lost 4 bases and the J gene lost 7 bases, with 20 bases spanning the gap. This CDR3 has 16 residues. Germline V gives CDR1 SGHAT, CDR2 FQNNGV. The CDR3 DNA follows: TGTGCCAGCAGCTCCTACCGGACCCACAACGTAAATGAGCAGTTCTTC. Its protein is CASSSYRTHNVNEQFF.

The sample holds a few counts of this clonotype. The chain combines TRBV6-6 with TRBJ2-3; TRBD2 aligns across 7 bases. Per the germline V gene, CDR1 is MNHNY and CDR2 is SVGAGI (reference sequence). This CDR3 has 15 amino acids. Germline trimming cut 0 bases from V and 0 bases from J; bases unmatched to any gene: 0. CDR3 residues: CASSYSSGSTDTQYF. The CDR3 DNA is TGTGCCAGCAGTTACTCTAGCGGGAGCACAGATACGCAGTATTTT.

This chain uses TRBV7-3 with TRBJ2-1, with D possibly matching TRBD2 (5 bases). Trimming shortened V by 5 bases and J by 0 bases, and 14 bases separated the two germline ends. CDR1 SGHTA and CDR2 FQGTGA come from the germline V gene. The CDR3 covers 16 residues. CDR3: CASSDYLPGSYNEQFF. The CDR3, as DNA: TGTGCCAGCAGCGACTACCTCCCCGGCTCCTACAATGAGCAGTTCTTC.